The 5 T cell receptor beta chains below all came from one sample that was sequenced in a study of cytomegalovirus exposure and HLA in healthy donors. The primer mix had 60 Vbeta and 13 Jbeta primers. Profiling relied on immunoSEQ multiplex PCR, and the TCRdb table lists in-frame clones only, not all of them. The sample yields about 160,000 clones, about 82% seen once. The sequencing sample was made of PBMCs. The origin of the receptors is a male donor in good health and CMV-seronegative.

The chain has TRBV7-3 and TRBJ2-7, with 7 bases matching TRBD2. The trim removed 1 base at V and 6 bases at J, leaving 3 bases unmatched. This CDR3 region has 13 residues. The V gene's germline CDR1 is SGHTA and CDR2 FQGTGA. CDR3 sequence: CASSLMERGEQYF. In nucleotides, the CDR3 is TGTGCCAGCAGCTTAATGGAGCGGGGCGAGCAGTACTTC.

This chain uses TRBV6-1 with TRBJ2-1, with D possibly being TRBD2 (6 bases). V was cut by 2 bases and J by 3 bases, with 20 bases left in between. CDR1 and CDR2 (germline): MNHNS, SASEGT. The CDR3 runs 18 residues. The CDR3, as DNA: TGTGCCAGCAGTGAACAGACTAGGGGCTCCTCTTTCTACAATGAGCAGTTCTTC. It codes for CASSEQTRGSSFYNEQFF.

The rearrangement joins TRBV6-6 to TRBJ2-2; 12 positions match TRBD2. This CDR3 region has 16 residues. CDR1 MNHNY and CDR2 SVGAGI come from the germline V gene (reference sequence). The trim removed 2 bases at V and 6 bases at J, leaving 4 bases unmatched. CDR3 residues: CASSYLAGGLSGELFF. CDR3 nucleotides: TGTGCCAGCAGTTACCTAGCGGGAGGGCTTTCCGGGGAGCTGTTTTTT.

This rearrangement joins TRBV27 to TRBJ2-3; D is undetermined. This CDR3 comprises 15 residues. Trimming removed 3 bases at V and 0 bases at J, with 10 bases between. CDR1 MNHEY and CDR2 SMNVEV come from the germline V gene (reference sequence). CDR3 loop: CASSFGRFSTDTQYF. CDR3 bases: TGTGCCAGCAGTTTTGGCAGATTCAGCACAGATACGCAGTATTTT.

This clone was found a few times. The chain couples TRBV5-8 to TRBJ2-3, with TRBD2 as a possible D gene (5 bases). The germline CDR1 and CDR2 sequences are SGHTS and YDEGEE. V was clipped by 2 bases and J by 3 bases, with 7 bases between them. This CDR3 region has 13 residues. CDR3 region: CASSFSGTDTQYF. For the CDR3, the DNA is TGTGCCAGCAGCTTTTCGGGAACAGATACGCAGTATTTT. Full variable domain (missing parts from reference TRBV5-8 and TRBJ2-3): EAGVTQSPTHLIKTRGQQATLRCSPISGHTSVYWYQQALGLGLQFLLWYDEGEERNRGNFPPRFSGRQFPNYSSELNVNALELEDSALYLCASSFSGTDTQYFGPGTRLTVL.